A selection of T cell receptor beta chains follows, all from one sample in a study of shared clonotypes between healthy human individuals. Using immunoSEQ multiplex PCR, the repertoire was profiled, and TCRdb retains in-frame clones only, with some absent. Of some 580,000 clones listed, roughly 98% are singletons. The sequenced sample was naive CD8+ T cells sorted from blood. The origin of the receptors is a man aged 25-45 years in good health. Both conserved end residues are part of each CDR3. Fields, in order: V gene, clone size, D gene, J gene, CDR3 DNA, CDR3 protein. D genes are given only for firm matches. For some rows the clone size is stated as once, few or many, or as a class when expanded; others skip it.

TRBV18	once	TRBD1	TRBJ2-1	TGTGCCAGCACCACAGGGGACTACAATGAGCAGTTCTTC	CASTTGDYNEQFF
TRBV27	NA	TRBD2	TRBJ2-1	TGTGCCAGCAGTCCGCTAGCGGGAACCTCCTACAATGAGCAGTTCTTC	CASSPLAGTSYNEQFF
TRBV9	NA	NA	TRBJ1-1	TGTGCCAGCAGCAAACCGGGACAGAACACTGAAGCTTTCTTT	CASSKPGQNTEAFF
TRBV14	NA	NA	TRBJ2-7	TGTGCCAGCAGCCAAGAAGTCAACTCCTACGAGCAGTACTTC	CASSQEVNSYEQYF
TRBV6-6	NA	NA	TRBJ1-1	TGTGCCAGCAGTTACTCCTCAACAGAGTTTATGGAAGCTTTCTTT	CASSYSSTEFMEAFF
TRBV18	NA	NA	TRBJ2-5	TGTGCCAGCTCAGTCCGTCCGGGGATCGATAGGCTAGAGACCCAGTACTTC	CASSVRPGIDRLETQYF
TRBV7-2	few	TRBD2	TRBJ2-1	TGTGCCAGCAGCTTCCCTAGCGGGAGTACCAATGAGCAGTTCTTC	CASSFPSGSTNEQFF
TRBV10-2	NA	TRBD1	TRBJ1-2	TGCGCCAGCAGTGAGTCGACTCGGGGAGGGGGCCGTATCTATGGCTACACCTTC	CASSESTRGGGRIYGYTF
TRBV5-1	NA	NA	TRBJ1-4	TGCGCCAGCAGCTTGGGTTCCCGTGCAACTAATGAAAAACTGTTTTTT	CASSLGSRATNEKLFF
TRBV2	once	NA	TRBJ2-7	TGTGCCAGCATCCCACTCTCCTACGAGCAGTACTTC	CASIPLSYEQYF
TRBV7-6	NA	NA	TRBJ1-5	TGTGCCAGCAGCGTCGAGGGGGGACTACCTAGCAATCAGCCCCAGCATTTT	CASSVEGGLPSNQPQHF
TRBV5-5	NA	NA	TRBJ2-4	TGTGCCAGCAGCGACAGGACTAAAAAAAACATTCAGTACTTC	CASSDRTKKNIQYF
TRBV6-6	NA	NA	TRBJ2-1	TGTGCCAGCAGTTACTCGTCCCTCGGCACCTACAATGAGCAGTTCTTC	CASSYSSLGTYNEQFF
TRBV15	once	NA	TRBJ1-5	TGTGCCACCAGCCAGACTTGGGGGAATCGTCAGCCCCAGCATTTT	CATSQTWGNRQPQHF
TRBV15	NA	NA	TRBJ2-1	TGTGCCACCAGCAGGACTCCGGGACTTAACAATGAGCAGTTCTTC	CATSRTPGLNNEQFF
TRBV27	NA	NA	TRBJ1-1	TGTGCCAGCCGGCGATCGGGACCGAACACTGAAGCTTTCTTT	CASRRSGPNTEAFF
TRBV27	NA	NA	TRBJ2-3	TGTGCCAGCAGTTTATTGGGCGGATCAGATACGCAGTATTTT	CASSLLGGSDTQYF
TRBV4-2	NA	TRBD1	TRBJ2-7	TGTGCCAGCAGCCAAACCCTGGGACAGGCGAACTCCTACGAGCAGTACTTC	CASSQTLGQANSYEQYF
TRBV30	NA	NA	TRBJ2-1	TGTGCCTGGAGTCGAACAGAGATTCACTACAATGAGCAGTTCTTC	CAWSRTEIHYNEQFF
TRBV7-9	NA	TRBD1	TRBJ1-2	TGTGCCAGCAGTCCTTATACGGACAGGGTAGACTATGGCTACACCTTC	CASSPYTDRVDYGYTF
TRBV6-5	NA	NA	TRBJ2-3	TGTGCCAGCAGTTACTCAGGCAGCACAGATACGCAGTATTTT	CASSYSGSTDTQYF
TRBV4-1	NA	NA	TRBJ2-1	TGCGCCAGCAGCCCCCACCCTGGGGACTCTTACAATGAGCAGTTCTTC	CASSPHPGDSYNEQFF
TRBV28	NA	NA	TRBJ2-1	TGTGCCAGCAGGGGGTGGGGCTCCTACAATGAGCAGTTCTTC	CASRGWGSYNEQFF
TRBV28	NA	NA	TRBJ2-7	TGTGCCAGCAGCCCCGTTGGGGGCCCCTACGAGCAGTACTTC	CASSPVGGPYEQYF
TRBV5-6	NA	NA	TRBJ2-3	TGTGCCAGCAGCTTGGTAGATAACGCATATACGCAGTATTTT	CASSLVDNAYTQYF
TRBV28	NA	TRBD1	TRBJ1-4	TGTGCCAGCAGCCACGGGACAGGACCTAATGAAAAACTGTTTTTT	CASSHGTGPNEKLFF
TRBV2	NA	NA	TRBJ2-2	TGTGCCAGCAGTTCCGGAGTAGGGACCGGGGAGCTGTTTTTT	CASSSGVGTGELFF